What follows are 8 T cell receptor beta chains derived from one specimen sequenced in a study of read filtering for tumor transcriptome and immune sequencing. This library used about 360 ng RNA and molecular barcoded adaptors spanning alpha/delta and beta/gamma chains. TCRdb called the reads again in MiXCR, with one record for every CDR3 protein. The table lists 30,000 to 40,000 distinct CDR3 sequences, approximately 14% of them singletons. The specimen sequenced was a population of CD138-negative cells sorted from bone marrow. The origin of the receptors is a donor at least 40 years old with multiple myeloma.

Notes on this clonotype: A much larger clonotype is one base distant, so this may be a read error. The chain has TRBV24-1 and TRBJ2-3; 7 bases map to TRBD2. The CDR3 length is 16 residues. Looked up from germline, CDR1 is KGHDR and CDR2 is SFDVKD. The junction had 10 bases not matched to a gene; V was cut back by 0 bases and J by 8 bases. CDR3 residues: CATSDLGPGGIGTQYF. The CDR3 nucleotides are TGTGCCACCAGTGATTTGGGCCCCGGGGGGATCGGTACGCAGTATTTT.

There are many counts of this clonotype. At one end, the junction sequence differs from germline, possibly due to a read error. The chain uses TRBV7-8 and TRBJ1-4, with TRBD1 matching 7 bases. Germline V gene lookup returns CDR1 SGHVS and CDR2 FQNEAQ. The CDR3 extends over 15 amino acids. CDR3 nucleotides: TGTGCCAGCAGCTTGGCGGGTGGCAGGGGGTCCCCCCAGGTTTTT. It yields the protein CASSLAGGRGSPQVF.

This clonotype was counted many times. The rearrangement links TRBV6-2 or TRBV6-3 to TRBJ2-7, with D unclear. V lost 6 bases, J lost 1 base, and 7 bases lay in between. The CDR3 has 12 residues. Germline V CDR1 and CDR2: MNHEY, SVGEGT. The CDR3 DNA follows: TGTGCCAGCAGGGGCAGTTCCTACGAGCAGTACTTC. This translates into CASRGSSYEQYF.

This clonotype rates as large. The V and J genes are TRBV11-3 and TRBJ2-7, with D possibly matching TRBD1 (5 bases). The CDR3 consists of 12 residues. V was pared by 5 bases and J by 9 bases, with 14 bases between. In germline, CDR1 is SGHNT, CDR2 YENEEA. The CDR3 DNA reads as TGTGCCAGCAGCCTCCAGGGTTCTGTGCAGTACTTC. Amino acids: CASSLQGSVQYF.

This clonotype was observed many times. This chain links TRBV29-1 with TRBJ2-7, with D uncertain. The CDR3 runs to 13 residues. Germline CDR1 is SQVTM and CDR2 is ANQGSEA. V lost 6 bases, J lost 6 bases, and 18 bases lay in between. For the CDR3, the DNA is TGCAGCGTAGTCCTATCATTGCCCCTCGAGCAGTACTTC. As protein: CSVVLSLPLEQYF.

The genes are TRBV6-2 or TRBV6-3 and TRBJ2-1; D remains ambiguous. V was cut by 7 bases and J by 7 bases, with 8 bases left in between. Per germline, CDR1 MNHEY and CDR2 SVGEGT. The CDR3 runs to 11 residues. The CDR3 is CASKAWNEQFF. The CDR3 coding sequence is TGTGCCAGCAAGGCTTGGAATGAGCAGTTCTTC.

This clonotype showed up many times. The J gene is TRBJ2-3, the V gene TRBV29-1, with 9 bases that match TRBD1. V dropped 5 bases and J dropped 5; count of bases not matched to a gene: 5. The CDR3 consists of 13 residues. Germline lookup yields CDR1 SQVTM and CDR2 ANQGSEA. The CDR3 loop reads CSVSGTGKDTQYF. In DNA form, the CDR3 reads TGCAGCGTTTCCGGGACAGGGAAAGATACGCAGTATTTT.

This clonotype appeared a few times. The J gene is TRBJ1-1, the V gene TRBV29-1, with a weak D call TRBD1 (5 bases). Deletions cut 2 bases from V and 1 base from J, with 11 bases between. The CDR3 length is 14 residues. CDR1 and CDR2 (germline): SQVTM, ANQGSEA. For the CDR3, the DNA is TGCAGCGTTGAACGCACAGGACGGAACACTGAAGCTTTCTTT. Protein: CSVERTGRNTEAFF.